The 18 T cell receptor beta chains listed next were all sequenced from one sample in a study of technical replicates of blood from a few donors. The assay was immunoSEQ multiplex PCR, and TCRdb's table has in-frame clones only and misses some. The sample records about 89,000 clones, about 94% being singletons. Sequenced: T cells isolated from PBMCs. Source of these receptors: a human donor in good health.

The V and J genes are TRBV6-1 and TRBJ2-6, with a weak D call TRBD1 (6 bases). Germline V gene sequence: CDR1 MNHNS, CDR2 SASEGT. V dropped 4 bases and J dropped 4 bases, with 17 bases sitting between them. The length of the CDR3 is 17 residues. CDR3 amino acids: CASSVGAAGVGANVLTF. The DNA for the CDR3 is TGTGCCAGCAGTGTTGGGGCGGCAGGGGTCGGGGCCAACGTCCTGACTTTC.

V and J are TRBV7-2 and TRBJ2-7, with TRBD1 identical over 9 bases. J was trimmed by 6 bases and V by 5 bases; bases with no gene match: 11. Germline values: CDR1 SGHTA, CDR2 FQGNSA. CDR3 length: 15 residues. CDR3 region: CASSPGQGKGSEQYF. CDR3 DNA sequence: TGTGCCAGCAGCCCGGGACAGGGTAAGGGTTCCGAGCAGTACTTC. The full variable domain, its missing parts supplied by reference TRBV7-2 and TRBJ2-7, is GAGVSQSPSNKVTEKGKDVELRCDPISGHTALYWYRQSLGQGLEFLIYFQGNSAPDKSGLPSDRFSAERTGGSVSTLTIQRTQQEDSAVYLCASSPGQGKGSEQYFGPGTRLTVT.

J is TRBJ2-3 and V is TRBV5-1, with unresolved D. Looked up from germline, CDR1 is SGHRS and CDR2 is YFSETQ. This CDR3 spans 14 amino acids. Trimming pared 3 bases from V and 5 bases from J, leaving 13 bases between. CDR3 sequence (DNA): TGCGCCAGCAGCTATATTACGGGTGGAGATACGCAGTATTTT. Its translation is CASSYITGGDTQYF.

The chain has TRBV18 and TRBJ1-1, with D possibly matching TRBD1 (6 bases). Germline V gene lookup returns CDR1 KGHSH and CDR2 LQKENI. V was shortened by 2 bases and J by 11 bases, with 27 bases between the two germline ends. CDR3 length equals 17 residues. CDR3 protein: CASSPYTVGSGGPAAFF. The CDR3 nucleotides read TGTGCCAGCTCACCATATACTGTTGGTTCTGGGGGCCCCGCCGCTTTCTTT.

The genes are TRBV7-2 and TRBJ2-7, with TRBD1 matching over 10 bases. The CDR3 has 15 amino acids. Trimming cost V 2 bases and J 0 bases; bases outside gene matches: 1. Per germline, CDR1 SGHTA and CDR2 FQGNSA. CDR3 region: CASSLRTGGSYEQYF. CDR3 nucleotides: TGTGCCAGCAGCTTAAGGACAGGGGGCTCCTACGAGCAGTACTTC. The variable domain in full, completed from reference TRBV7-2 and TRBJ2-7, reads GAGVSQSPSNKVTEKGKDVELRCDPISGHTALYWYRQSLGQGLEFLIYFQGNSAPDKSGLPSDRFSAERTGGSVSTLTIQRTQQEDSAVYLCASSLRTGGSYEQYFGPGTRLTVT.

The CDR3 bases are TGCGCCAGCAGCTTGGAGGGGATCACTGAAGCTTTCTTT. Protein: CASSLEGITEAFF. The chain has TRBV5-1 and TRBJ1-1; maybe TRBD1 (5 bases). The CDR3 totals 13 residues. Germline V gene sequence: CDR1 SGHRS, CDR2 YFSETQ. Trimming removed 0 bases from V and 4 bases from J, with 7 bases in between.

The chain has TRBV7-9 and TRBJ2-1; D may be TRBD1 (5 bases). V was trimmed by 4 bases and J by 1 base, leaving 11 bases between them. The CDR3 is 15 residues long. CDR1 SEHNR and CDR2 FQNEAQ come from the germline V gene (reference sequence). CDR3 sequence reads: CASSSRDSSYNEQFF. CDR3 sequence (DNA): TGTGCCAGCAGCTCACGCGACAGTTCCTACAATGAGCAGTTCTTC.

The chain's CDR3 is CASSPDKWVLGDDYNEQFF. The CDR3 DNA reads TGTGCCAGCAGCCCCGATAAGTGGGTATTGGGAGATGACTACAATGAGCAGTTCTTC. The chain couples TRBV4-2 to TRBJ2-1, with a possible D match to TRBD2 (5 bases). The CDR3 sequence is 19 residues long. CDR1 LGHNA and CDR2 YNFKEQ come from the germline V gene. Deletions cut 4 bases from V and 3 bases from J, with 25 bases between.

The V and J genes are TRBV13 and TRBJ2-7; 7 bases align to TRBD2. The CDR3 runs 16 residues. From germline, CDR1 is PRHDT and CDR2 FYEKMQ (reference sequence). V lost 3 bases, J lost 0 bases, and 8 bases stayed unmatched. This CDR3 reads CASSLSRTRGSYEQYF. DNA of the CDR3: TGTGCCAGCAGCTTGAGCAGGACTAGGGGCTCCTACGAGCAGTACTTC.

The V gene is TRBV19, the J gene TRBJ2-1; the match to TRBD2 covers 10 bases. Trimming took 8 bases from V and 0 from J; bases not matched to a gene: 7. CDR3 length: 16 amino acids. Germline V lookup: CDR1 LNHDA, CDR2 SQIVND (reference sequence). The CDR3 coding sequence is TGTGCCAGTTCCCGTCAGCGGGGGGGCTCCTACAATGAGCAGTTCTTC. As protein: CASSRQRGGSYNEQFF.

The rearrangement uses TRBV19 and TRBJ1-5; weak D call: TRBD1 (5 bases). CDR1 LNHDA and CDR2 SQIVND come from the germline V gene (reference sequence). The CDR3 is 16 residues long. Trimming removed 1 base from V and 3 bases from J, with 13 bases in between. Here the CDR3 reads CASSIVGAGNNQPQHF. DNA of the CDR3: TGTGCCAGTAGTATAGTAGGGGCGGGGAACAATCAGCCCCAGCATTTT.

The V and J genes are TRBV18 and TRBJ1-5, with 7 bases identical to TRBD1. Germline CDR1 is KGHSH and CDR2 is LQKENI. The CDR3 spans 16 residues. The ends lost 4 bases at V and 0 bases at J; junction bases unmatched: 6. DNA for the CDR3: TGTGCCAGCTCACGTACGGGACAGTATAGCAATCAGCCCCAGCATTTT. Residues: CASSRTGQYSNQPQHF.

This chain joins TRBV5-1 and TRBJ2-5; 11 nucleotides align to TRBD2. The germline gives CDR1 SGHRS, CDR2 YFSETQ. This CDR3 has 16 amino acids. The V gene end was trimmed by 4 bases and the J gene end by 5 bases; junction bases not matched to a gene: 10. The CDR3 DNA follows: TGCGCCAGCAGCCCGGTAGCGGGAGGGTGGGCGGAGACCCAGTACTTC. Its translation is CASSPVAGGWAETQYF.

V and J are TRBV11-2 and TRBJ2-1, with a possible D match to TRBD2 (6 bases). Trimming shortened V by 4 bases and J by 0 bases, and 16 bases separated the two germline ends. This CDR3 has 17 residues. Germline CDR1 and CDR2: SGHAT and FQNNGV. Written as DNA, the CDR3 is TGTGCCAGCAGCTCACCCGGGGGTTCGAGCTCCTACAATGAGCAGTTCTTC. Amino acids: CASSSPGGSSSYNEQFF.

Comment on this clone: The junction departs from germline at one end; a sequencing error may be responsible. J is TRBJ2-7 and V is TRBV11-2; 8 bases align to TRBD1. CDR1 is SGHAT, CDR2 FQNNGV, per germline. The CDR3 spans 15 residues. CDR3 bases: TGTGCCAGCAGCGTAGACAGGGGTCATCCCTACGAGCAGTACTTC. It encodes CASSVDRGHPYEQYF.

The V call is TRBV4-2, the J call TRBJ2-2; 8 bases align to TRBD1. The CDR3 is made up of 16 amino acids. J lost 1 base, V lost 0 bases, and 1 base had no gene match. Germline CDR1 is LGHNA and CDR2 is YNFKEQ. The DNA for the CDR3 is TGTGCCAGCAGCCAAGAGGGACAGGTGAACACCGGGGAGCTGTTTTTT. Translation: CASSQEGQVNTGELFF.

The chain is built from TRBV28 and TRBJ2-5, with 9 nucleotides matching TRBD1. Germline V gives CDR1 MDHEN, CDR2 SYDVKM. This CDR3 has 15 residues. With 5 bases clipped from V and 5 bases from J, the junction kept 9 bases outside the gene matches. The CDR3 loop reads CASSPDRGVEETQYF. DNA of the CDR3: TGTGCCAGCAGTCCGGACAGGGGTGTGGAGGAGACCCAGTACTTC. Full variable domain (remainder filled in from reference TRBV28 and TRBJ2-5): DVKVTQSSRYLVKRTGEKVFLECVQDMDHENMFWYRQDPGLGLRLIYFSYDVKMKEKGDIPEGYSVSREKKERFSLILESASTNQTSMYLCASSPDRGVEETQYFGPGTRLLVL.

This chain connects TRBV7-3 to TRBJ2-3, with 14 bases matching TRBD2. The V gene's germline CDR1 is SGHTA and CDR2 FQGTGA. V lost 3 bases and J lost 5; bases outside the gene matches: 1. The CDR3 totals 15 residues. Here the CDR3 reads CASSFGTSGGDTQYF. The CDR3 DNA sequence: TGTGCCAGCAGCTTCGGGACTAGCGGGGGAGATACGCAGTATTTT.